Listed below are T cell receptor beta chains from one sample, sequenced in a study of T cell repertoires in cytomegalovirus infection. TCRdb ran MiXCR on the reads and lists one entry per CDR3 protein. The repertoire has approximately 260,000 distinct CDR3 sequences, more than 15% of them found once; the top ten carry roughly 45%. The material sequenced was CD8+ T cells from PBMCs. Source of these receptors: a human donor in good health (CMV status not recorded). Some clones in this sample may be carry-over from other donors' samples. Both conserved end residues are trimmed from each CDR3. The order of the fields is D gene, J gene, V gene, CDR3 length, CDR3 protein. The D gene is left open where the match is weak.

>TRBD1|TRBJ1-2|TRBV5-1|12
ASSFTGAVGGYT
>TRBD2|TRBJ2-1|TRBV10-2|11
ASFAGGINEQF
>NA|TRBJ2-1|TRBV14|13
ASSPSDWAYNEQF
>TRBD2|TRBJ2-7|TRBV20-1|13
SARETSGGLYEQY
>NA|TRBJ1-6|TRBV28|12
ASSFYANDSPLH
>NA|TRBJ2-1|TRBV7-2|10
ASSATYREQF
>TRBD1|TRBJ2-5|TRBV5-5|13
ASSSWQGARETQY
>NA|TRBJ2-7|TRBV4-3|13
ASSQDAGTPYEQY
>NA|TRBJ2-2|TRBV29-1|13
SVDPGGGGTGELF
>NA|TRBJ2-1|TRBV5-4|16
ASSLARFARVSYNEQF
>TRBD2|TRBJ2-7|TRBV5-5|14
ASSHVGGALSYEQY
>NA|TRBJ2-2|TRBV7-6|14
ASSLLVNSNTGELF
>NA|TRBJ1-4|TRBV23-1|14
ASSRTSGVVDEKLF
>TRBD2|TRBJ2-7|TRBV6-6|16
ASSYSRGMRGGIYEQY
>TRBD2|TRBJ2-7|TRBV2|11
ASTPVGGSEQY
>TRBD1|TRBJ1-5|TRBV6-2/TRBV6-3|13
ASSLLTGDNQPQH